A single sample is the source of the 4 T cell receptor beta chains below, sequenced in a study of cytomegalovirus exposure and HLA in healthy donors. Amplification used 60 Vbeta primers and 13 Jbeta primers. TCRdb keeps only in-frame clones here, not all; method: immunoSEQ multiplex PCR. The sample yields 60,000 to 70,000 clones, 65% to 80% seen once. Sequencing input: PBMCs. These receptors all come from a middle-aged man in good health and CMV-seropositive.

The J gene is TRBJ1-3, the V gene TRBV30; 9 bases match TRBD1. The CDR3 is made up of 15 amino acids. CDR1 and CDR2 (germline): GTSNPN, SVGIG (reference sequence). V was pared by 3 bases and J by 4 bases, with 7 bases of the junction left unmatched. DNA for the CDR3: TGTGCCTGGAGCCAACAGGGGGCGAGAGGAAACACCATATATTTT. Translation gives CAWSQQGARGNTIYF.

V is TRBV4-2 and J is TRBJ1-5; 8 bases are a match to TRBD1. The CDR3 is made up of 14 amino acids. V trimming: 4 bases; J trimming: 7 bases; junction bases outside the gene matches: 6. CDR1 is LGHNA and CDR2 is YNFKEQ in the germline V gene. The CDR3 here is CASSPGQAGQPQHF. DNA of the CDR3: TGTGCCAGCAGCCCGGGACAGGCCGGGCAGCCCCAGCATTTT.

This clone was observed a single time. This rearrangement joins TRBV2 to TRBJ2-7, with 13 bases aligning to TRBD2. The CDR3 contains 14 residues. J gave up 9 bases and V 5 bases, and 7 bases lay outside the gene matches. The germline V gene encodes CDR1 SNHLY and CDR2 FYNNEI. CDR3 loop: CASSTGLAGVLQYF. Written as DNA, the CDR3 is TGTGCCAGCAGTACCGGACTAGCGGGAGTCCTGCAGTACTTC.

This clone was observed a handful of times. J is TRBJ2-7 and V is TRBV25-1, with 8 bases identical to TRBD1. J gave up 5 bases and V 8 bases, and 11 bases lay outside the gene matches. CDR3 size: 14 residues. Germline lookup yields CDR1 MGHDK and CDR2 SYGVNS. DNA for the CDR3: TGTGCCAGCCGGACGACAGGGGTCCTGGACGAGCAGTACTTC. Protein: CASRTTGVLDEQYF.